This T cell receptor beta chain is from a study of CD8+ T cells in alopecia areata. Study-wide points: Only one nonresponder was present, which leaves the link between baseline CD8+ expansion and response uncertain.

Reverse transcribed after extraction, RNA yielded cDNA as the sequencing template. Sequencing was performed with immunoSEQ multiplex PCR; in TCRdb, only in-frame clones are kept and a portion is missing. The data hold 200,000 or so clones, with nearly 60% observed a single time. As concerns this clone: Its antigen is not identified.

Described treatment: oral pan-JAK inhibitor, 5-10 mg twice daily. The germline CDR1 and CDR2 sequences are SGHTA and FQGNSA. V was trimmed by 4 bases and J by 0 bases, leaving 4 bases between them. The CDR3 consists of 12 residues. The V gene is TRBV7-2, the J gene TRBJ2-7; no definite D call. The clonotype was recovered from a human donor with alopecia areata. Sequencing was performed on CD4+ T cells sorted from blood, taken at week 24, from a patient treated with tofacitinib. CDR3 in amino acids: CASSSSSYEQYF. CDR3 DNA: TGTGCCAGCAGCTCGAGCTCCTACGAGCAGTACTTC.